This T cell receptor beta chain stems from a study of T cells in Graves' hyperthyroidism and ophthalmopathy. Overall study context: It was at initial diagnosis, before any treatment, that peripheral blood was collected.

This clonotype was detected many times. Amplification targeted TCR beta CDR3 regions from RNA transcripts. Using the HTBI primer set, a first-round RT-PCR was run on the TCR CDR3. MiXCR, applied by TCRdb to the multiplex PCR reads, yields one record per CDR3 protein. In the table there are 250,000 to 300,000 distinct CDR3 sequences, over 15% of which are singletons. Germline CDR1 is LGHNT and CDR2 is FRNRAP. Trimming pared 7 bases from V and 15 bases from J, leaving 19 bases between. This CDR3 is built from 12 residues. Patients having uncontrolled infection, another autoimmune disease, pregnancy or lactation were not included.

This sequence was found in a woman between 55 and 75 years old with Graves' ophthalmopathy. The sequenced sample consisted of blood. This chain joins TRBV12-5 and TRBJ1-5; D gene unclear. The CDR3, as DNA: TGTGCTAGTGCTTCGGAGGGCTCAACGGGGCATTTT. It codes for CASASEGSTGHF.